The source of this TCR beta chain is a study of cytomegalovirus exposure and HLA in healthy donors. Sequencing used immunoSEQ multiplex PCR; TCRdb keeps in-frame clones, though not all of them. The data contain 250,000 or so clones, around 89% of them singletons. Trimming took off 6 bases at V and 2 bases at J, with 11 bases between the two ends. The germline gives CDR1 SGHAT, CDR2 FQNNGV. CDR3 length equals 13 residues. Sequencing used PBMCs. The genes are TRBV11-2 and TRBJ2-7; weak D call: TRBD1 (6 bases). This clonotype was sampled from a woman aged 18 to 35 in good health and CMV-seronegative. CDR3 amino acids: CASRPTGPYEQYF. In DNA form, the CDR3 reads TGTGCCAGCAGACCTACAGGGCCCTACGAGCAGTACTTC.